The 31 T cell receptor beta chains presented below share a single source sample, sequenced in a study of T cells in Graves' hyperthyroidism and ophthalmopathy. Regions amplified from RNA transcripts were the TCR beta CDR3 regions. The TCR CDR3 was amplified in a first-round RT-PCR using the HTBI primer set. In TCRdb, the multiplex PCR reads were re-called with MiXCR into one record per CDR3 protein. The sample contains 500,000 to 600,000 distinct CDR3 sequences, 46% of which appear only once. The sample taken for sequencing was peripheral blood or thyroid tissue (not recorded which). These receptors were obtained from an adult woman with Graves' disease, either hyperthyroidism or ophthalmopathy (not recorded which).

This clonotype was seen a handful of times. V gene TRBV19 combines with J gene TRBJ2-7, with 9 bases that match TRBD1. J was trimmed by 4 bases and V by 6 bases; bases with no gene match: 7. The CDR3 runs 14 residues. The germline V gene has CDR1 LNHDA and CDR2 SQIVND (reference sequence). The CDR3 sequence: CASRSGTGSYEQYF. CDR3 in DNA: TGTGCCAGTAGGTCCGGGACAGGGAGTTACGAGCAGTACTTC.

The CDR3 DNA reads as TGCAGTGAAACCTTAGGGCGGAGGGGTCACGGGGAGCTGTTTTTT. It yields the protein CSETLGRRGHGELFF. The rearrangement joins TRBV20-1 to TRBJ2-2, with TRBD2 as a possible D gene (6 bases). Trimming stripped 7 bases from V and 7 bases from J, with 22 bases between. Germline V CDR1 and CDR2: DFQATT, SNEGSKA (reference sequence). The CDR3 extends over 15 amino acids.

This clonotype was counted between two and nine times. The chain employs TRBV4-3 and TRBJ2-2, with a tentative D call TRBD2 (5 bases). The CDR3 contains 16 residues. Per the germline V gene, CDR1 is LGHNA and CDR2 is YSLEER. V lost 0 bases, J lost 3 bases, and 11 bases lay in between. The CDR3 DNA reads as TGCGCCAGCAGCCAAGATATGAGGGATTACACCGGGGAGCTGTTTTTT. Translated, it gives CASSQDMRDYTGELFF.

The chain joins TRBV5-6 to TRBJ2-7; TRBD1 might be the D (6 bases). V gave up 3 bases and J gave up 3 bases, with 13 bases separating them. CDR3 size: 14 residues. The germline gives CDR1 SGHDT, CDR2 YYEEEE. CDR3 in amino acids: CASSSLDSGYEQYF. In DNA, the CDR3 is TGTGCCAGCAGCTCCTTGGACAGTGGCTACGAGCAGTACTTC.

Turning to this clonotype: A much larger clone lies a single base off, so this may be a read error. The J gene is TRBJ2-7, the V gene TRBV7-8, with 9 bases matching TRBD1. The germline gives CDR1 SGHVS, CDR2 FQNEAQ. The junction had 12 bases not matched to a gene; V was cut back by 8 bases and J by 4 bases. CDR3 size: 15 residues. The CDR3 here is CASGERTGDSYEQYF. The CDR3 coding sequence is TGTGCCAGCGGCGAGCGGACAGGGGACTCTTACGAGCAGTACTTC. Full variable domain (missing parts from reference TRBV7-8 and TRBJ2-7): GAGVSQSPRYKVAKRGQDVALRCDPISGHVSLFWYQQALGQGPEFLTYFQNEAQLDKSGLPSDRFFAERPEGSVSTLKIQRTQQEDSAVYLCASGERTGDSYEQYFGPGTRLTVT.

This clonotype was seen repeatedly, ten times or more. This chain uses TRBV12-3 or TRBV12-4 with TRBJ1-1; 9 positions agree with TRBD1. The V and J ends lost 5 bases and 8 bases, in that order; junction bases with no gene match: 3. The CDR3 extends over 12 amino acids. CDR3 DNA: TGTGCCAGCAGTCACGGGACAGGGGAAGCTTTCTTT. Protein sequence: CASSHGTGEAFF.

This clonotype occurred once. The genes are TRBV4-2 and TRBJ2-3; 7 bases are a match to TRBD1. Germline-derived CDR1 and CDR2 are LGHNA and YNFKEQ. After removal of 0 bases from V and 5 bases from J, the junction contained 5 bases not matched to a gene. The CDR3 loop spans 15 amino acids. The CDR3 DNA is TGTGCCAGCAGCCAAGATGCCGGGACAGAAGATACGCAGTATTTT. Its translation: CASSQDAGTEDTQYF.

This clonotype was found many times. This chain joins TRBV2 and TRBJ1-1; D is uncertain. The CDR3 is 11 amino acids. V was pared by 8 bases and J by 7 bases, with 11 bases between. CDR1 SNHLY and CDR2 FYNNEI come from the germline V gene. CDR3 in amino acids: CASGARDEAFF. CDR3 nucleotides: TGTGCCAGCGGAGCGAGAGATGAAGCTTTCTTT.

To note about this clonotype: Since the CDR3 does not end with the conserved phenylalanine or tryptophan, this likely comes from a read error. It is unclear where the CDR3 begins or ends on the DNA, so no DNA is shown, and the CDR3 is as TCRdb lists it. This chain joins TRBV7-8 and TRBJ2-5. CDR1 SGHVS and CDR2 FQNEAQ come from the germline V gene. Inclusive of both ends, the CDR3 amounts to 15 amino acids. CDR3 region: CASSLGSSYGYTFGS.

CDR3 in amino acids: CASSASQGASNTEQFF. CDR3 DNA sequence: TGTGCCAGCAGTGCATCCCAGGGGGCCTCGAACACTGAGCAGTTCTTC. The chain couples TRBV11-2 to TRBJ2-1, with 8 bases that match TRBD1. CDR3 size: 16 residues. Germline assignment: CDR1 SGHAT and CDR2 FQNNGV. The ends lost 6 bases at V and 9 bases at J; junction bases unmatched: 16.

J is TRBJ1-5 and V is TRBV7-6; TRBD1 is a possible D gene (5 bases). The CDR3 sequence is 16 residues long. Germline CDR1 is SGHVS and CDR2 is FNYEAQ. V was clipped by 5 bases and J by 1 base, with 15 bases between them. The CDR3 here is CASSRWGPLSNQPQHF. Written as DNA, the CDR3 is TGTGCCAGCAGCCGTTGGGGACCCCTGAGCAATCAGCCCCAGCATTTT.

The rearrangement links TRBV20-1 to TRBJ1-2; TRBD1 matches 8 bases. Per germline, CDR1 DFQATT and CDR2 SNEGSKA (reference sequence). CDR3 size: 14 residues. V was pared by 1 base and J by 4 bases, with 5 bases of the junction left unmatched. CDR3 nucleotides: TGCAGTGCTAGAGTGAGTGACAGGGGCTATGGCTACACCTTC. As protein: CSARVSDRGYGYTF.

Ten or more counts support this clonotype. The rearrangement links TRBV12-3 or TRBV12-4 to TRBJ1-5; D may be TRBD1 (5 bases). The length of the CDR3 is 14 residues. Trimming stripped 3 bases from V and 10 bases from J, with 16 bases between. CDR3 DNA sequence: TGTGCCAGCAGTTTTAGGACACAAGATGGACCCCAGCATTTT. Its translation: CASSFRTQDGPQHF.

The V call is TRBV29-1, the J call TRBJ2-7, with D tentatively TRBD1 or TRBD2 (5 bases each). From germline, CDR1 is SQVTM and CDR2 ANQGSEA. The V end lost 8 bases, the J end lost 4 bases, and 21 bases lay between the germline ends. The CDR3 sequence is 14 residues long. CDR3 bases: TGCAGCTTGGAGTTGGGGCAGCGGTTATACGAGCAGTACTTC. Translation: CSLELGQRLYEQYF.

The chain recombines TRBV2 with TRBJ1-2, with TRBD1 as a possible D gene (6 bases). The V end lost 7 bases, the J end lost 4 bases, and 19 bases lay between the germline ends. Germline V gene lookup returns CDR1 SNHLY and CDR2 FYNNEI. The CDR3 length is 15 residues. The CDR3: CASTERTVESYGYTF. CDR3 nucleotides: TGTGCCAGCACCGAGCGGACAGTGGAGTCCTATGGCTACACCTTC.

The chain links TRBV10-2 to TRBJ1-1, with a tentative D call TRBD1 (6 bases). Trimming took off 2 bases at V and 5 bases at J, with 12 bases between the two ends. CDR3 length: 14 amino acids. Germline assignment: CDR1 WSHSY and CDR2 SAAADI. The CDR3 nucleotides read TGCGCCAGCAGTGAGCAGGGGAGTACGACTGAAGCTTTCTTT. Protein sequence: CASSEQGSTTEAFF.

This clonotype was recorded a few times. The J gene is TRBJ1-6, the V gene TRBV25-1; weak D call: TRBD1 (5 bases). The germline gives CDR1 MGHDK, CDR2 SYGVNS. The CDR3 spans 12 residues. V dropped 3 bases and J dropped 14 bases, with 11 bases sitting between them. In DNA form, the CDR3 reads TGTGCCAGCAGTGACCACCAGGGAACCCTCCACTTT. Translation: CASSDHQGTLHF.

This clonotype was seen at least ten times. The V gene is TRBV19, the J gene TRBJ2-6; D gene uncertain. Trimming cost V 6 bases and J 1 base, with 10 bases left between them. The CDR3 covers 15 residues. Germline loops: CDR1 LNHDA, CDR2 SQIVND (reference sequence). CDR3 residues: CASSPTMSGANVLTF. DNA of the CDR3: TGTGCCAGTAGCCCCACCATGTCTGGGGCCAACGTCCTGACTTTC.

Comments on this clonotype: One end of the junction fails to match germline, which may point to a read error. The chain carries TRBV15 and TRBJ2-5; D remains unclear. Germline V gene sequence: CDR1 LNHNV, CDR2 YYDKDF (reference sequence). This CDR3 region has 15 residues. CDR3 sequence reads: CATSSGSDTQEAQYF. The DNA for the CDR3 is TGTGCCACCAGCAGTGGCTCCGACACCCAAGAGGCCCAGTACTTC.

On this clonotype itself: Relative to the germline gene, one junction end is altered; a read error may explain this. The chain joins TRBV10-3 to TRBJ2-7; TRBD1 matches at 8 bases. Per the germline V gene, CDR1 is ENHRY and CDR2 is SYGVKD. This CDR3 is 14 amino acids long. The DNA of the CDR3 is TGTGCCACCAGTGATCCGGACAGGGCAGGCGAGCAGTACTTC. This codes for CATSDPDRAGEQYF.

The chain joins TRBV5-1 to TRBJ1-3; D is perhaps TRBD1 (5 bases). CDR3 length: 11 amino acids. V was cut by 2 bases and J by 9 bases, with 6 bases left in between. The V gene's germline CDR1 is SGHRS and CDR2 YFSETQ. CDR3 loop: CASSFGTTIYF. The CDR3 nucleotides read TGCGCCAGCAGCTTCGGGACCACCATATATTTT.

This clonotype was detected ten times or more. The CDR3 DNA reads as TGTGCCAGCAGCTTTACCCTACAGGGGCGACGAGCTTTCTTT. This codes for CASSFTLQGRRAFF. This chain uses TRBV13 with TRBJ1-1; 7 positions match TRBD1. J lost 10 bases, V lost 3 bases, and 11 bases had no gene match. This CDR3 region has 14 residues. The germline V gene encodes CDR1 PRHDT and CDR2 FYEKMQ (reference sequence).

The chain recombines TRBV7-9 with TRBJ1-1; D remains unclear. This CDR3 has 14 residues. CDR1 is SEHNR, CDR2 FQNEAQ, per germline (reference sequence). Deletions cut 6 bases from V and 6 bases from J, with 17 bases between. The CDR3 here is CASSAPGLSAEAFF. As DNA, the CDR3 is TGTGCCAGCAGTGCCCCCGGTCTAAGCGCTGAAGCTTTCTTT.

Notes on this clonotype: At one end the junction does not follow the germline gene, possibly because of a read error. The chain links TRBV6-6 to TRBJ2-5; weak D call: TRBD2 (6 bases). The CDR3 runs to 11 residues. CDR1 and CDR2 (germline): MNHNY, SVGAGI (reference sequence). CDR3 sequence reads: CASIRTTGTAF. The DNA of the CDR3 is TGTGCCAGCATCCGAACCACCGGGACTGCCTTC.

The chain has TRBV20-1 and TRBJ1-3, with no clear D. This CDR3 has 13 amino acids. CDR1 and CDR2 (germline): DFQATT, SNEGSKA (reference sequence). Deletions cut 2 bases from V and 2 bases from J, with 7 bases between. In DNA form, the CDR3 reads TGCAGTGCTAGAAGCGGGGCTGGAAACACCATATATTTT. Encoded protein: CSARSGAGNTIYF.

The V gene is TRBV18, the J gene TRBJ1-6; maybe TRBD1 (5 bases). Trimming took off 6 bases at V and 2 bases at J, with 14 bases between the two ends. Germline assignment: CDR1 KGHSH and CDR2 LQKENI. The CDR3 contains 16 residues. The CDR3 spells CASSSRATPYNSPLHF. CDR3 coding DNA: TGTGCCAGCTCTTCCAGGGCAACACCCTATAATTCACCCCTCCACTTT.

This clonotype was seen a few times. V and J are TRBV6-1 and TRBJ2-5, with D unresolved. The CDR3 is 14 amino acids. The germline CDR1 and CDR2 sequences are MNHNS and SASEGT. V was clipped by 1 base and J by 2 bases, with 8 bases between them. DNA of the CDR3: TGTGCCAGCAGTGAAGGAAGAGGACAAGAGACCCAGTACTTC. It translates to CASSEGRGQETQYF.

The chain joins TRBV28 to TRBJ1-4; a weak D match, TRBD1 (5 bases). The CDR3 is 14 residues long. V gave up 6 bases and J gave up 5 bases, with 13 bases separating them. Germline V lookup: CDR1 MDHEN, CDR2 SYDVKM. CDR3 in amino acids: CASSRFQGNEKLFF. CDR3 bases: TGTGCCAGCAGCCGATTCCAGGGAAATGAAAAACTGTTTTTT.

The gene calls are TRBV7-9 and TRBJ1-3; D possibly corresponds to TRBD1 (5 bases). CDR1 and CDR2 from the germline V gene are SEHNR and FQNEAQ (reference sequence). V shed 3 bases and J shed 4 bases, with 10 bases lying between them. The CDR3 totals 14 residues. The CDR3 protein is CASSFQGPGNTIYF. The CDR3 DNA follows: TGTGCCAGCAGCTTCCAGGGTCCGGGAAACACCATATATTTT.

As to this clonotype: Germline is not matched at one junction end, which may reflect a read error. The chain recombines TRBV28 with TRBJ2-5, with no clear D. Germline V gene sequence: CDR1 MDHEN, CDR2 SYDVKM. CDR3 size: 12 residues. The CDR3 is CASSLSQGTQYF. CDR3 nucleotide sequence: TGTGCCAGCAGTTTGTCTCAAGGGACCCAGTACTTC.

V usage is TRBV7-9 and J usage is TRBJ2-7, with D perhaps given as TRBD1 or TRBD2 (5 bases each). The CDR3 consists of 16 residues. The ends were cut back, 5 bases at V and 0 bases at J, with 17 bases in the middle. In germline, CDR1 is SEHNR, CDR2 FQNEAQ (reference sequence). The CDR3 loop reads CASSMGSRGSSYEQYF. The DNA for the CDR3 is TGTGCCAGCAGCATGGGTTCCCGGGGCAGCTCCTACGAGCAGTACTTC.